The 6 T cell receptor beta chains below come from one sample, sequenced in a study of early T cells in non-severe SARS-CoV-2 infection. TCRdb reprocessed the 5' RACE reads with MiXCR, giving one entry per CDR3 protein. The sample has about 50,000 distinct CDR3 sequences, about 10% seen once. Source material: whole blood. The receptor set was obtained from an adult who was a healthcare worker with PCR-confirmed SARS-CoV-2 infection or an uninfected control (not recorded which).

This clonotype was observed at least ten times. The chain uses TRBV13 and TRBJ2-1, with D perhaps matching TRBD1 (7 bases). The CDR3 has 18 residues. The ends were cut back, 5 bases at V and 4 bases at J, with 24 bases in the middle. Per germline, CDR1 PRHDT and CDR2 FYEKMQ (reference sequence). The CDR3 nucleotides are TGTGCCAGCAGCCGGCTCCGGGCGGGGACAGATGATTACAATGAGCAGTTCTTC. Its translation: CASSRLRAGTDDYNEQFF. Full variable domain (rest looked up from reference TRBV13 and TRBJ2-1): AAGVIQSPRHLIKEKRETATLKCYPIPRHDTVYWYQQGPGQDPQFLISFYEKMQSDKGSIPDRFSAQQFSDYHSELNMSSLELGDSALYFCASSRLRAGTDDYNEQFFGPGTRLTVL.

The CDR3 loop is CSPWWGVTDTQYF. In DNA form, the CDR3 reads TGCAGCCCCTGGTGGGGTGTGACAGATACGCAGTATTTT. V is TRBV20-1 and J is TRBJ2-3; no clear D. The CDR3 extends over 13 amino acids. Germline CDR1 reads DFQATT; CDR2 reads SNEGSKA (reference sequence).

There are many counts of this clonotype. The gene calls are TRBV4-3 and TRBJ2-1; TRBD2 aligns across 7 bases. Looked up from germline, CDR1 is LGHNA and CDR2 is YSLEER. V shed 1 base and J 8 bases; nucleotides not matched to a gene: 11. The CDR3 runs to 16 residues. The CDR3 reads CASSQGASGESDEQFF. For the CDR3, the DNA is TGCGCCAGCAGCCAAGGCGCTAGCGGAGAATCGGATGAGCAGTTCTTC.

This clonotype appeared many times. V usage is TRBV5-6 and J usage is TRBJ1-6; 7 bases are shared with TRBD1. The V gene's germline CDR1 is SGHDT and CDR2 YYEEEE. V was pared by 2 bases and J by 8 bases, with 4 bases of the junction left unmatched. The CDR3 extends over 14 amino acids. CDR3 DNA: TGTGCCAGCAGCTTTGGGACAGCTGATTCACCCCTCCACTTT. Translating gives CASSFGTADSPLHF.

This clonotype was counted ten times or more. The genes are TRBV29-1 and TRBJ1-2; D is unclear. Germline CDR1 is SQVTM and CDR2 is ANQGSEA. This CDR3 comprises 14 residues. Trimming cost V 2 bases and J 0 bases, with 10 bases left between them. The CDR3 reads CSVERAPTNYGYTF. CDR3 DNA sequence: TGCAGCGTTGAACGGGCACCGACTAACTATGGCTACACCTTC.

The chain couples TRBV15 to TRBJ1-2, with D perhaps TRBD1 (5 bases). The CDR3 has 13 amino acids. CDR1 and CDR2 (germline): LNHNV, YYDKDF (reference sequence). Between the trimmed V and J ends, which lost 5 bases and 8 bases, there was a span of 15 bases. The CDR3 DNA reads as TGTGCCACCAGCTACCAGGGAGATGACGGCTACACCTTC. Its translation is CATSYQGDDGYTF.